This T cell receptor beta chain was found in a study of siplizumab effects on memory and regulatory T cells. Trimming removed 0 bases at V and 3 bases at J, with 9 bases between. Germline V CDR1 and CDR2: LNHDA, SQIVND (reference sequence). The CDR3 length is 15 residues. Turning to this clone: The antigen remains undetermined.

The study's findings and limits: Versus approximately 27% in controls, the mappable alloreactive CD4+ clones averaged around 68% Treg-derived with siplizumab. Naive T cells appeared more varied than memory cells and looked like key alloresponse contributors.

Sequencing was performed with immunoSEQ multiplex PCR; in TCRdb, only in-frame clones are kept and a portion is missing. The sample consists of 45,000 to 60,000 clones, approximately 84% of them appearing once. The sequence derives from a human donor in good health. The chain uses TRBV19 and TRBJ2-1; D not certain. The sample taken for sequencing was naive CD8+ T cells sorted from blood. This CDR3 reads CASSIDGLGYNEQFF. CDR3 in DNA: TGTGCCAGTAGTATAGATGGGCTAGGCTACAATGAGCAGTTCTTC.